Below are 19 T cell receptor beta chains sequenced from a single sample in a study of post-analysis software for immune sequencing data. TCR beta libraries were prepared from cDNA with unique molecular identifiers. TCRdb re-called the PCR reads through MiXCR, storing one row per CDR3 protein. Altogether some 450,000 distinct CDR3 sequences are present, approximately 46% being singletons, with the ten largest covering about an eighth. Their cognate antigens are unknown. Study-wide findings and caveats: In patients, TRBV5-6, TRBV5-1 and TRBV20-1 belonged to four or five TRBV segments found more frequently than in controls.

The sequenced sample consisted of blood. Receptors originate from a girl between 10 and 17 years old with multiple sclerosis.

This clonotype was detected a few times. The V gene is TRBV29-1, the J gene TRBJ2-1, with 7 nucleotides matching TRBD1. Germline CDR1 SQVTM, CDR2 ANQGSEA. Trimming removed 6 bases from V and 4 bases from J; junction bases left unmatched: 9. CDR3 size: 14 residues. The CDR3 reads CSVPGTATYNEQFF. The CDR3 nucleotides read TGCAGCGTCCCAGGGACAGCCACTTACAATGAGCAGTTCTTC.

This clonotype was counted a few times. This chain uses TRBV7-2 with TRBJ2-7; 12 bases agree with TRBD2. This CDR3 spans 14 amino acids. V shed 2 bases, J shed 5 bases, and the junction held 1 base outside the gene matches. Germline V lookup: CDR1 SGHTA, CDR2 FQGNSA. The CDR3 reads CASSLLAGGNEQYF. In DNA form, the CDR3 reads TGTGCCAGCAGCTTACTAGCGGGAGGGAACGAGCAGTACTTC.

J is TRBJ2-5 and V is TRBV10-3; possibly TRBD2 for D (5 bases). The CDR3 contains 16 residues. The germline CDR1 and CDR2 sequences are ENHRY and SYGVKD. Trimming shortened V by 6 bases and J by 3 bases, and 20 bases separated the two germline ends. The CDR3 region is CAISSSGEREKETQYF. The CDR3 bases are TGTGCCATCAGCTCTTCTGGGGAGCGAGAAAAAGAGACCCAGTACTTC.

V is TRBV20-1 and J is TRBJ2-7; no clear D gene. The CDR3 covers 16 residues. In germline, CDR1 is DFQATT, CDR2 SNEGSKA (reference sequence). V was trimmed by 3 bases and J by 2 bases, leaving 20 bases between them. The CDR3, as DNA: TGCAGTGCTAGCGATGGCCGGGTAGGAGTCGCCTACGAGCAGTACTTC. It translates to CSASDGRVGVAYEQYF.

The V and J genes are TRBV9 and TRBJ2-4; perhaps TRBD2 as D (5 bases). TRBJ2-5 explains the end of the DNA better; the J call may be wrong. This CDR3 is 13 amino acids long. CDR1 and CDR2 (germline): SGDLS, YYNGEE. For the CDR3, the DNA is TGTGCCAGCAGCGTAATGGGAGAAGAGACCCAGTACTTC. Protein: CASSVMGEETQYF.

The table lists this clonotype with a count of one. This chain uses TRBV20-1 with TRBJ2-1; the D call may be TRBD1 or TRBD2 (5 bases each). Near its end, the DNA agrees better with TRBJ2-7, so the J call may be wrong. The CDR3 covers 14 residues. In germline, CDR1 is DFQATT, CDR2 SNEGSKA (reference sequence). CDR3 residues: CSARRTGLSYEQYF. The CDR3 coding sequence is TGCAGTGCTCGACGGACGGGGCTCTCCTACGAGCAGTACTTC.

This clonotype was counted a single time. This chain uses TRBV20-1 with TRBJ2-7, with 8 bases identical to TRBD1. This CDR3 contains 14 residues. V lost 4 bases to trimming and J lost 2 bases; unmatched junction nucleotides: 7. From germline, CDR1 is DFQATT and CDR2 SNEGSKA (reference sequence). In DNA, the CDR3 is TGCAGTGCTATATCTGGACAGGGCACCTACGAGCAGTACTTC. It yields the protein CSAISGQGTYEQYF.

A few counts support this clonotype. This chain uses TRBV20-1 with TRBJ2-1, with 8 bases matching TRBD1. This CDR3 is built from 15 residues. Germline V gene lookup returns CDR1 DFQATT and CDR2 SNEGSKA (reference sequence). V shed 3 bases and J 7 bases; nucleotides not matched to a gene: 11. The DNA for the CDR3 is TGCAGTGCTAGGCGAGCAGGGGGCCTTGAGAATGAGCAGTTCTTC. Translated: CSARRAGGLENEQFF.

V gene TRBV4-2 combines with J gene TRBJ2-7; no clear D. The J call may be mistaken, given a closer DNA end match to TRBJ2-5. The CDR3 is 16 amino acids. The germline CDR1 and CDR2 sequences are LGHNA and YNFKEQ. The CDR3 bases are TGTGCCAGCAGCCAAGGCCGTCGTACCGTATTGGAGACCCAGTACTTC. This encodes CASSQGRRTVLETQYF.

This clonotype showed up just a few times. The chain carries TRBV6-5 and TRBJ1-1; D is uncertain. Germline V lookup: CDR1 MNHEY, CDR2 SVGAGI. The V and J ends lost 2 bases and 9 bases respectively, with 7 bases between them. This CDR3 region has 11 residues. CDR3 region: CASSYGQKAFF. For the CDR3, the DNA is TGTGCCAGCAGTTACGGGCAAAAAGCTTTCTTT.

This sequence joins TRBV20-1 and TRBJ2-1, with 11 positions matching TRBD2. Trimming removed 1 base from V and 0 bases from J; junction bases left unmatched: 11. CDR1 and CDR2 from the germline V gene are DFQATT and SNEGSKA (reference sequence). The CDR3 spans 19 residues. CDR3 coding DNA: TGCAGTGCTAGAGGATTCTATGGTAGCGGGAGGGCCTCCTACAATGAGCAGTTCTTC. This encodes CSARGFYGSGRASYNEQFF.

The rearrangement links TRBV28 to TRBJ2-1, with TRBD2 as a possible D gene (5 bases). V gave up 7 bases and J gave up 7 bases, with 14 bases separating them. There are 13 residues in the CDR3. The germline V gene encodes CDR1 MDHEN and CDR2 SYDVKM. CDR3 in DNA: TGTGCCAGCACCCCAGCGGTGTGGAATGAGCAGTTCTTC. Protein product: CASTPAVWNEQFF.

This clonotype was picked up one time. In DNA, the CDR3 is TGTGCCATCAGTGAAAGTGAGGGTGGCTACGAGCAGTACTTC. Translating it yields CAISESEGGYEQYF. This chain connects TRBV10-3 to TRBJ2-5; TRBD2 might be the D (5 bases). Judging by the DNA end, TRBJ2-7 fits better; the J call may be wrong. Germline V gene data show CDR1 as ENHRY and CDR2 as SYGVKD. The CDR3 consists of 14 residues.

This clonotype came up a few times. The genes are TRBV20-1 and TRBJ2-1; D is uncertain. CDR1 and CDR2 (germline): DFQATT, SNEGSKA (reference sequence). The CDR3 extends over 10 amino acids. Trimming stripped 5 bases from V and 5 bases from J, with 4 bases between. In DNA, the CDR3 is TGCAGTGCTTTCGACAATGAGCAGTTCTTC. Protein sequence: CSAFDNEQFF.

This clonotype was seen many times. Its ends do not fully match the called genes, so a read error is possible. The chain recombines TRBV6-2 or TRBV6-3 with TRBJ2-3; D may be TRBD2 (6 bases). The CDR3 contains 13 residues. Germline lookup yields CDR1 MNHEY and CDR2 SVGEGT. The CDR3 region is CASSLRLADTQYF. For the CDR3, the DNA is TGCGCCAGCAGCCTACGACTAGCAGATACGCAGTATTTT.

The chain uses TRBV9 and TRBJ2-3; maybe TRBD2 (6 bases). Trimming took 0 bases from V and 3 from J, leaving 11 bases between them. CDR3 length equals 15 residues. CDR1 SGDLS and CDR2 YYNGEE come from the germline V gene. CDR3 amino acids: CASSVALAGTDTQYF. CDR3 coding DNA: TGTGCCAGCAGCGTAGCTCTGGCGGGAACAGATACGCAGTATTTT. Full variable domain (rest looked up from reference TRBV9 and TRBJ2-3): DSGVTQTPKHLITATGQRVTLRCSPRSGDLSVYWYQQSLDQGLQFLIQYYNGEERAKGNILERFSAQQFPDLHSELNLSSLELGDSALYFCASSVALAGTDTQYFGPGTRLTVL.

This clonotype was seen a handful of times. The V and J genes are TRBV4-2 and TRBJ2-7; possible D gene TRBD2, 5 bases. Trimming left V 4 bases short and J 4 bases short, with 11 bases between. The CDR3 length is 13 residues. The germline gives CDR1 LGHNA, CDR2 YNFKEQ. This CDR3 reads CASSPTKEYEQYF. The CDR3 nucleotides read TGTGCCAGCAGCCCGACTAAAGAATACGAGCAGTACTTC.

The CDR3 protein is CSVGGLHGCYEQYF. CDR3 nucleotide sequence: TGCAGCGTTGGAGGACTCCATGGCTGCTACGAGCAGTACTTC. V gene TRBV29-1 combines with J gene TRBJ2-7, with D possibly matching TRBD2 (5 bases). V shed 4 bases and J shed 3 bases, with 16 bases lying between them. This CDR3 has 14 residues. Germline CDR1 is SQVTM and CDR2 is ANQGSEA.

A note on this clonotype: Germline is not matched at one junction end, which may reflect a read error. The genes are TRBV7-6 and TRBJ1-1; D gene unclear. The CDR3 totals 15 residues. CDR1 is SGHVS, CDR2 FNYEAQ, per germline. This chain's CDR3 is CASSLDGLGRTAAFF. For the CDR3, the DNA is TGTGCCAGCAGCTTAGACGGGCTGGGTCGGACTGCAGCTTTCTTT.